The clone carrying this T cell receptor (beta chain) was observed a handful of times. Its matching antigen is unknown. These data belong to a study of tumor-infiltrating lymphocytes in primary liver carcinoma. Across the study: Tumors were stage T1-T3 N0M0, about 4.2 to 10 cm across. Regarding the study as a whole: Being bulk and unsorted, samples allowed no CD4+ and CD8+ repertoire comparison. With p = 0.039, the top-250-clone fraction in tumors significantly exceeded that in blood.

Germline assignment: CDR1 SGHNT and CDR2 YYREEE (reference sequence). With V trimmed by 4 bases and J by 6 bases, 4 bases remained unmatched. The CDR3 is made up of 13 amino acids. RNA was extracted from whole blood without cell sorting, alongside germline DNA. Patients carried chronic HBV infection without prior treatment. Using a constant-region primer together with ProtoScript II reverse transcriptase, TCR beta cDNA was made from 500 ng of total RNA. Employing slightly modified ARM-PCR, three nested multiplex PCR rounds were run, and these gave rise to the TCR beta libraries. Each of the first two PCR rounds ran approximately 11 cycles with TRBV1-TRBV30 forward and C-beta reverse primers. TCRdb fed the multiplex PCR reads into MiXCR, producing one record per CDR3 protein. The data show 330,000 or so distinct CDR3 sequences, with approximately 65% seen just once and about 6.3% held by the top ten.

The chain uses TRBV5-4 and TRBJ1-2, with 9 bases lining up with TRBD1. This receptor was taken from a man aged 40-49 years with primary liver carcinoma and hepatitis B virus infection. The sample comprised peripheral blood. CDR3 nucleotide sequence: TGTGCCAGCAGCCGGACAGGGGCTGATGGCTACACCTTC. It codes for CASSRTGADGYTF.